This T cell receptor (beta chain) was sequenced in a study of response to subunit inactivated influenza vaccine listed by TCRdb under 2018. With regard to the full study: To follow how T cells responded to a trivalent subunit inactivated influenza vaccine, the researchers relied on deep quantitative profiling of the T cell receptor repertoire. Findings and caveats that apply to the study as a whole: According to the authors, only a limited number of new T cells may be recruited by each seasonal influenza vaccination.

This clonotype was seen a handful of times. The antigen it recognizes is unknown. No quality values exist for individual bases; no much larger clone is one base distant. Reading the germline V gene gives CDR1 SQVTM and CDR2 ANQGSEA. The CDR3 runs 13 residues from the cysteine to the phenylalanine. Only CDR3 DNA is held: 39 bases, read in frame from base 1. The V end loses 2 bases and the J end loses 1 base, and a stretch of 8 bases separates them. The library was built by means of RT-PCR. TCRdb records Illumina HiSeq 2500 as the sequencer. The raw public data were reprocessed by TCRdb itself: fastp quality trimming at Q25, MiXCR clonotype calling, in-frame beta chains only. Entries are consolidated by CDR3 protein sequence, retaining the most common genes and DNA. Within this sample are 860,000 or so distinct CDR3 sequences, with 21% of them counted one time only. The top ten constitute around 9.6% of the sample.

This clonotype was obtained from a man aged 45-65 years who received an inactivated influenza vaccine. Donor details come from another sample of the same person, matched by shared clones. Source: PBMCs from blood, taken 5 to 6 days after vaccination. The chain was built from TRBV29-1 and TRBJ1-1; the D gene is not confidently resolved. Here is the DNA: TGCAGCGTTGAAAGGGTCTCGAACACTGAAGCTTTCTTT. Its product reads: CSVERVSNTEAFF.